This is a list of T cell receptor beta chains from one sample in a study of blood T cell repertoires in COVID-19. Here immunoSEQ multiplex PCR was the method, and the copy in TCRdb shows in-frame clones only, minus some. The sample records 35,000 to 40,000 clones, around nine tenths being singletons. The sequencing sample was made of peripheral blood. The receptors come from a man aged 60 to 69 with COVID-19, enrolled during active disease. The CDR3 runs from the conserved cysteine through the conserved F or W. A D gene is named only where the DNA matches it firmly. A row's size may be missing; if present it is once, few, many or a size class.

clone size	D gene	V gene	J gene	CDR3 protein	CDR3 DNA
NA	TRBD2	TRBV6-4	TRBJ2-3	CASSVTSRLADTQYF	TGTGCCAGCAGCGTGACTAGCCGATTGGCAGATACGCAGTATTTT
NA	NA	TRBV25-1	TRBJ1-1	CASSEIGYPEAFF	TGTGCCAGCAGTGAGATCGGGTACCCTGAAGCTTTCTTT
once	TRBD2	TRBV30	TRBJ2-3	CAWSVVAGGPEDTQYF	TGTGCCTGGAGTGTAGTAGCGGGAGGGCCTGAAGATACGCAGTATTTT
NA	NA	TRBV7-9	TRBJ2-7	CASSTSSYEQYF	TGTGCCAGCAGCACCAGCTCCTACGAGCAGTACTTC
NA	NA	TRBV4-2	TRBJ2-4	CASSPRMEDIQYF	TGTGCCAGCAGCCCCCGGATGGAGGACATTCAGTACTTC
NA	NA	TRBV30	TRBJ1-1	CAWSRLENTEAFF	TGTGCCTGGAGTCGCCTAGAAAACACTGAAGCTTTCTTT
once	TRBD1	TRBV7-2	TRBJ2-3	CASSLGPSGTGADTQYF	TGTGCCAGCAGCTTGGGACCTAGTGGGACAGGGGCAGATACGCAGTATTTT
few	NA	TRBV10-3	TRBJ1-4	CAHGETNEKLFF	TGTGCCCACGGGGAGACTAATGAAAAACTGTTTTTT
NA	TRBD1	TRBV5-1	TRBJ2-6	CASSDNRQGSSGANVLTF	TGCGCCAGCAGCGATAATCGACAGGGAAGCTCTGGGGCCAACGTCCTGACTTTC
once	NA	TRBV6-5	TRBJ1-5	CASSYSAGYGNQPQHF	TGTGCCAGCAGTTACTCGGCCGGGTACGGAAATCAGCCCCAGCATTTT